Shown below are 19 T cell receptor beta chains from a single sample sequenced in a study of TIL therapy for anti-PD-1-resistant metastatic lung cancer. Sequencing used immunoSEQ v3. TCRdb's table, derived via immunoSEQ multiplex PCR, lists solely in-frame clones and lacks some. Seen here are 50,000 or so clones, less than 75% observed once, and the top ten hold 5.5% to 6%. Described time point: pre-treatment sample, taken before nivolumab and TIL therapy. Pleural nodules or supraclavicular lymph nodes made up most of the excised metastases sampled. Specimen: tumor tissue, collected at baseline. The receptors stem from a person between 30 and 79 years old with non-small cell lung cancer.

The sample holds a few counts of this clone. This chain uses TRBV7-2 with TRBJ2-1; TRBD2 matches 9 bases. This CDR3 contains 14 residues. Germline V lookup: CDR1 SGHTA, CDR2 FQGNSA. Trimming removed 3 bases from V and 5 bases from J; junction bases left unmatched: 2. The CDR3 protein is CASSFGGRDNEQFF. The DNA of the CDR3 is TGTGCCAGCAGCTTCGGCGGGAGGGACAATGAGCAGTTCTTC.

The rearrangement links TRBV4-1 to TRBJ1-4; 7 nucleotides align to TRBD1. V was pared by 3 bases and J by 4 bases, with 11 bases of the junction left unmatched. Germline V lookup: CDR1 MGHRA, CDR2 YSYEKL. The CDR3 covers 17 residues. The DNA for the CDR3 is TGCGCCAGCAGCCAGAGACAGGGATCGGAGATTAATGAAAAACTGTTTTTT. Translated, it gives CASSQRQGSEINEKLFF.

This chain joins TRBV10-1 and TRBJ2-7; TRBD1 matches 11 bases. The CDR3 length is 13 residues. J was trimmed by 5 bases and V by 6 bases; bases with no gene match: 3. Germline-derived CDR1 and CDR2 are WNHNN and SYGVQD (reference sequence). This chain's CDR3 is CASSRTGGNEQYF. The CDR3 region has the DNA TGCGCCAGCAGCAGGACAGGGGGCAACGAGCAGTACTTC.

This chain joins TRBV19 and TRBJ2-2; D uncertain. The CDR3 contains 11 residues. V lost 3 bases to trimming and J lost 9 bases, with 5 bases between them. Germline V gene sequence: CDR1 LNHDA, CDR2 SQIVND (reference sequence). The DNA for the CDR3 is TGTGCCAGTAGTATGTACAGGGAGCTGTTTTTT. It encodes CASSMYRELFF.

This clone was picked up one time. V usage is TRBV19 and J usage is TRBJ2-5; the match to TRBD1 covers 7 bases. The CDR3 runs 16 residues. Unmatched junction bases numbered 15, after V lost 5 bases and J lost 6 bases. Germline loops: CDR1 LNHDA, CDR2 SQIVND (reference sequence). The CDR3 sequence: CASSPLKGTGVQTQYF. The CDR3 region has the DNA TGTGCCAGTAGTCCCCTAAAGGGAACAGGGGTTCAGACCCAGTACTTC.

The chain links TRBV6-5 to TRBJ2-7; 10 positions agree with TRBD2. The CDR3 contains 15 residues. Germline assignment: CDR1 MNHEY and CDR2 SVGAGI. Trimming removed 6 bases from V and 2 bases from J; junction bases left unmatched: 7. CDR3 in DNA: TGTGCCAGCAGCCTTAGCGGGAGGATGGCCTACGAGCAGTACTTC. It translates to CASSLSGRMAYEQYF.

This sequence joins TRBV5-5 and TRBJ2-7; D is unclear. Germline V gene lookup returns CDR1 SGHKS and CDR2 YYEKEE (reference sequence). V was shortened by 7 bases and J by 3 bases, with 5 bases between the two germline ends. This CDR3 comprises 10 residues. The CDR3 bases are TGTGCCAGCGGGGACTACGAGCAGTACTTC. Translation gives CASGDYEQYF.

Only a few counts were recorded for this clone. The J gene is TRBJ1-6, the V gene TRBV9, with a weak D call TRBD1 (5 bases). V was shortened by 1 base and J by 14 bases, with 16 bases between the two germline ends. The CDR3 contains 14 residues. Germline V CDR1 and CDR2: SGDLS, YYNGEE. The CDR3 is CASSVSWGERALHF. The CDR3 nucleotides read TGTGCCAGCAGCGTAAGCTGGGGGGAAAGGGCCCTCCACTTT.

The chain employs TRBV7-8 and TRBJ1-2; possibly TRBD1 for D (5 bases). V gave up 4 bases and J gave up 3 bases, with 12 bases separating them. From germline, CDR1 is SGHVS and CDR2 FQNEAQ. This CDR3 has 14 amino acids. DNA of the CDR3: TGTGCCAGCAGCTCTGGGGGGTCATACTATGGCTACACCTTC. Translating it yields CASSSGGSYYGYTF.

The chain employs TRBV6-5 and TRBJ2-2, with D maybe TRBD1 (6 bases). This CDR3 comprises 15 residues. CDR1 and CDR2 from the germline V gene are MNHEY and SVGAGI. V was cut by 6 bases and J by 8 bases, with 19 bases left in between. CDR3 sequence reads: CASRNTGRQRGELFF. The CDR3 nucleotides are TGTGCCAGCAGAAATACAGGGCGGCAGCGGGGGGAGCTGTTTTTT.

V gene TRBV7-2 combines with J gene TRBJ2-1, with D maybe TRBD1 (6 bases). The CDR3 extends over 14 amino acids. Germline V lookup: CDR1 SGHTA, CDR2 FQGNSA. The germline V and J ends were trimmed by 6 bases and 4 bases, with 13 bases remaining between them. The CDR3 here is CASREDRQYNEQFF. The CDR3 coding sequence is TGTGCCAGCAGAGAAGACAGGCAGTACAATGAGCAGTTCTTC.

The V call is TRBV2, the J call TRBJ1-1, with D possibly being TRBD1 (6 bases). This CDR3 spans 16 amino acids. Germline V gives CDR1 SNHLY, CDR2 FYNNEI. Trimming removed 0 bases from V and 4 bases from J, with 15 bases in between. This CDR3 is CASSEAGGLRATEAFF. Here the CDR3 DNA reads TGTGCCAGCAGTGAAGCCGGGGGGCTTAGGGCCACTGAAGCTTTCTTT. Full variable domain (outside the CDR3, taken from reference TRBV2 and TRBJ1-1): EPEVTQTPSHQVTQMGQEVILRCVPISNHLYFYWYRQILGQKVEFLVSFYNNEISEKSEIFDDQFSVERPDGSNFTLKIRSTKLEDSAMYFCASSEAGGLRATEAFFGQGTRLTVV.

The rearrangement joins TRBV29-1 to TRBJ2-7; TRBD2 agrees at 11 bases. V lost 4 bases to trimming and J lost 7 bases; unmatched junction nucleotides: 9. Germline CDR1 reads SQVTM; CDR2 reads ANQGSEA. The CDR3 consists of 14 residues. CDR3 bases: TGCAGCGTTGGATTTCGACTAGCGGGGAATGAGCAGTACTTC. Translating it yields CSVGFRLAGNEQYF.

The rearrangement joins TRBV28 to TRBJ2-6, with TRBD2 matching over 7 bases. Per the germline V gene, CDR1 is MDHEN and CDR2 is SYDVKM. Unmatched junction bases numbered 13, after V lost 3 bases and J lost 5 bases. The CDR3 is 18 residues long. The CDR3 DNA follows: TGTGCCAGCAGTTTGGTAAAGCGGGGTACCACGAGGGCCAACGTCCTGACTTTC. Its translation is CASSLVKRGTTRANVLTF.

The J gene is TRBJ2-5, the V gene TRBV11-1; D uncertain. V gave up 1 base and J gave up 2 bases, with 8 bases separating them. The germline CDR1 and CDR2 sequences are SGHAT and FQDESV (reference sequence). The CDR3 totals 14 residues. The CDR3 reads CASSLEQPQETQYF. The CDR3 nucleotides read TGTGCCAGCAGCTTAGAGCAGCCACAAGAGACCCAGTACTTC.

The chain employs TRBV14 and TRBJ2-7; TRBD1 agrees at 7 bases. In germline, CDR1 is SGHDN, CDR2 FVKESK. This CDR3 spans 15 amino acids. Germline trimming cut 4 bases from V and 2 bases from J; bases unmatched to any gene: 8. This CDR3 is CASSLRQGIPYEQYF. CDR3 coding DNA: TGTGCCAGCAGCCTTCGACAGGGAATCCCCTACGAGCAGTACTTC.

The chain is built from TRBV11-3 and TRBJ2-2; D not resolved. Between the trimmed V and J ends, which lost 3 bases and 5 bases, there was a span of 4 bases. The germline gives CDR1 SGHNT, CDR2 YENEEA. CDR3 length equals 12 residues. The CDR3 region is CASSFSTGELFF. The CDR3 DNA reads TGTGCCAGCAGCTTTTCAACCGGGGAGCTGTTTTTT. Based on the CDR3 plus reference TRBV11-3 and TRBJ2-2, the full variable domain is EAGVVQSPRYKIIEKKQPVAFWCNPISGHNTLYWYLQNLGQGPELLIRYENEEAVDDSQLPKDRFSAERLKGVDSTLKIQPAELGDSAVYLCASSFSTGELFFGEGSRLTVL.

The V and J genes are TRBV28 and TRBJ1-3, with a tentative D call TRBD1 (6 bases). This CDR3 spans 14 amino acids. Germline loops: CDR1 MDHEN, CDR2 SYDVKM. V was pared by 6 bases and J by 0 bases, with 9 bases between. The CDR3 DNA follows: TGTGCCAGCAGGGGGGGACACTCTGGAAACACCATATATTTT. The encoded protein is CASRGGHSGNTIYF. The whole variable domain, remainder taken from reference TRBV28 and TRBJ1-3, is DVKVTQSSRYLVKRTGEKVFLECVQDMDHENMFWYRQDPGLGLRLIYFSYDVKMKEKGDIPEGYSVSREKKERFSLILESASTNQTSMYLCASRGGHSGNTIYFGEGSWLTVV.

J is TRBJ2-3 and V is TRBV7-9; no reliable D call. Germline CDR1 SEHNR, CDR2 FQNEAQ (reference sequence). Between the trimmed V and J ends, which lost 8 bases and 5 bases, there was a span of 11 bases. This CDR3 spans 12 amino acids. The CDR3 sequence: CASDEIVDTQYF. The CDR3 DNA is TGTGCCAGCGACGAAATAGTAGATACGCAGTATTTT. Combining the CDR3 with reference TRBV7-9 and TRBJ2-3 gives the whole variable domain DTGVSQNPRHKITKRGQNVTFRCDPISEHNRLYWYRQTLGQGPEFLTYFQNEAQLEKSRLLSDRFSAERPKGSFSTLEIQRTEQGDSAMYLCASDEIVDTQYFGPGTRLTVL.